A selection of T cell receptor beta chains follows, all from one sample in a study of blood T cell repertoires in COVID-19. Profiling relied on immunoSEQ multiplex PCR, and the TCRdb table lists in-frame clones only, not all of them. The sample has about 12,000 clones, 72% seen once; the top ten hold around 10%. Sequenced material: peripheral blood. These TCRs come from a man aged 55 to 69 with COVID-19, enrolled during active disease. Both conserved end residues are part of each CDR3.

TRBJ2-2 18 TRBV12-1 CASSFAWRGGQYYGELFF
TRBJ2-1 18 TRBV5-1 CASAALILAGGPQNEQFF
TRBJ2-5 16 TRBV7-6 CASSLGGTGIQETQYF
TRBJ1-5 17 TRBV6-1 CASSASTRGSGNQPQHF
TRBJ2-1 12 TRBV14 CASSYQRDEQFF
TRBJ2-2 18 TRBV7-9 CASSLDGYTSGTLYGLFF
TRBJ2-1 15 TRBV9 CASSVSWTSRDEQFF
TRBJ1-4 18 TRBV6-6 CASSQPGTGGASGEKLFF
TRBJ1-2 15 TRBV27 CASSLSPTGIYGYTF
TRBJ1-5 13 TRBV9 CASSVSPGQPQHF
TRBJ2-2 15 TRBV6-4 CASSDSDRDTGELFF
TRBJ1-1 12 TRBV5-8 CASSPDRPEAFF
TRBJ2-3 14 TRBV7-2 CASSYTSVPDTQYF
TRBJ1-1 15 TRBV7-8 CASSLAAGGETEAFF
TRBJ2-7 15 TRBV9 CASSATSGGPYEQYF
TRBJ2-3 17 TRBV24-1 CATSTSQGSGYTDTQYF
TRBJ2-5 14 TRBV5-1 CASTTGALRETQYF
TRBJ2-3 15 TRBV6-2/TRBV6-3 CASSYEGGPGDTQYF
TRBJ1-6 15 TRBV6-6 CASTDHDRLNSPLHF
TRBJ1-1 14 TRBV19 CASSIPRVKTEAFF
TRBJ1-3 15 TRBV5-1 CASSDPGGSGNTIYF
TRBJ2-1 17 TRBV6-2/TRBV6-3 CASSYPLAGGPYNEQFF
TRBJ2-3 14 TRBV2 CASSDNRRTDTQYF
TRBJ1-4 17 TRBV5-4 CASSLQGGRGIREKLFF
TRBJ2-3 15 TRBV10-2 CASSSTGTLTDTQYF
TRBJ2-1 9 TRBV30 CAWTQEQFF
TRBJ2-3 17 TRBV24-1 CATSDLGLAGGEDTQYF
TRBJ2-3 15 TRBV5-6 CASSSPLAGVDTQYF
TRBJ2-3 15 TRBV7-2 CASSLPTSGRDTQYF
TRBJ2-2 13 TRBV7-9 CASSLGATGELFF
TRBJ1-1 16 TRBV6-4 CASSDSQKGQGTEAFF
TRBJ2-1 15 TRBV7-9 CASSFWLAEYNEQFF
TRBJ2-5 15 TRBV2 CASREGGRWQETQYF
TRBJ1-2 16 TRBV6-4 CASSAPGRRPNYGYTF
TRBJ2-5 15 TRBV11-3 CASSLGTSGQETQYF
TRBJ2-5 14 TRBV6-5 CASRKTVHQETQYF
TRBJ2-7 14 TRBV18 CASSTAGGSYEQYF
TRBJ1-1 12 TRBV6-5 CARRQMNTEAFF
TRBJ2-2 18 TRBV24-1 CATSAMALARESAGELFF
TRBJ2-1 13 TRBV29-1 CSAPRDRPNEQFF